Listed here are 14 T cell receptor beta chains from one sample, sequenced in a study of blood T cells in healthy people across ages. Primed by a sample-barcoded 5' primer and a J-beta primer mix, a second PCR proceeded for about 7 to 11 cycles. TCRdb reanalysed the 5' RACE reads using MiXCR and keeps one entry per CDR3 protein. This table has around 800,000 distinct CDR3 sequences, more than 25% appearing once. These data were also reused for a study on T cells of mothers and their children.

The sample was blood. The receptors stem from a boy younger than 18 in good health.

The CDR3 bases are TGTGCCACCAGTGATCCCCCCGGGACTAGCGGGACAGATACGCAGTATTTT. This codes for CATSDPPGTSGTDTQYF. The chain recombines TRBV24-1 with TRBJ2-3, with 12 positions matching TRBD2. The J segment lost 3 bases and the V segment lost 3 bases, leaving 6 bases of the junction unmatched. Per the germline V gene, CDR1 is KGHDR and CDR2 is SFDVKD. The CDR3 sequence is 17 residues long.

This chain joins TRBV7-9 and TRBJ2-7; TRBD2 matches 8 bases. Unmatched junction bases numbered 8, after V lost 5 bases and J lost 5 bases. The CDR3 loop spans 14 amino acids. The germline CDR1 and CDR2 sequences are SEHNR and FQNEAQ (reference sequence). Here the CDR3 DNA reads TGTGCCAGCAGCCACGGGACTAGTAAACACGAGCAGTACTTC. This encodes CASSHGTSKHEQYF. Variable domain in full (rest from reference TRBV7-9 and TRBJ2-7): DTGVSQNPRHKITKRGQNVTFRCDPISEHNRLYWYRQTLGQGPEFLTYFQNEAQLEKSRLLSDRFSAERPKGSFSTLEIQRTEQGDSAMYLCASSHGTSKHEQYFGPGTRLTVT.

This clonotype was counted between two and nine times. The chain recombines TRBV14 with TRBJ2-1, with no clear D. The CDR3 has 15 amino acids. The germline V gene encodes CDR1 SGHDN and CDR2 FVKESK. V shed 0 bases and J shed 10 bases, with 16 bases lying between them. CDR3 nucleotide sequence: TGTGCCAGCAGCCAAGAGTTGGGTAGCTGGGCGGAGCAGTTCTTC. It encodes CASSQELGSWAEQFF.

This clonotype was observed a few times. In nucleotides, the CDR3 is TGTGCCAGCAGCGCCGCCAGCTCCTACAATGAGCAGTTCTTC. This sequence encodes CASSAASSYNEQFF. The chain recombines TRBV9 with TRBJ2-1, with D unclear. V was trimmed by 3 bases and J by 0 bases, leaving 7 bases between them. Germline CDR1 SGDLS, CDR2 YYNGEE. The CDR3 is 14 amino acids.

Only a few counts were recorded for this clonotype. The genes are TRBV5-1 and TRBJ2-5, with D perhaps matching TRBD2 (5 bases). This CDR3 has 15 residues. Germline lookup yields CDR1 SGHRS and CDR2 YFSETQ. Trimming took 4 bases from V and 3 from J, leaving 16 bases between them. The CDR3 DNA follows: TGCGCCAGCAGCCTTCTCAACACTAGAAAAGAGACCCAGTACTTC. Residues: CASSLLNTRKETQYF.

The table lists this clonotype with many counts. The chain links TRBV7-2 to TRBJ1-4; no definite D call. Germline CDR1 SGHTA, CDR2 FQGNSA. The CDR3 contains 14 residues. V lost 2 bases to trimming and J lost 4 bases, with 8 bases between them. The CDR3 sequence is CASSLRRGNEKLFF. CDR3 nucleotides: TGTGCCAGCAGCTTACGGCGGGGTAATGAAAAACTGTTTTTT.

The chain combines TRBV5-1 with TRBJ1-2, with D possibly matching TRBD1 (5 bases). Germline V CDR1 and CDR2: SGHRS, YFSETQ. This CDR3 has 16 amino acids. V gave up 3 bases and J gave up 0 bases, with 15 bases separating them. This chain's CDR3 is CASSSGRLIANYGYTF. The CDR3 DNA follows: TGCGCCAGCAGCTCGGGACGGCTGATAGCTAACTATGGCTACACCTTC.

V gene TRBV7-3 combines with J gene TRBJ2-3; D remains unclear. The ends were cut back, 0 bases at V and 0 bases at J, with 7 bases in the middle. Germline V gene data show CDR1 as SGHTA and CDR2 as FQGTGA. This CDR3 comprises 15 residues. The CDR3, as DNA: TGTGCCAGCAGCTTAACGGGGTCTAGCACAGATACGCAGTATTTT. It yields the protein CASSLTGSSTDTQYF.

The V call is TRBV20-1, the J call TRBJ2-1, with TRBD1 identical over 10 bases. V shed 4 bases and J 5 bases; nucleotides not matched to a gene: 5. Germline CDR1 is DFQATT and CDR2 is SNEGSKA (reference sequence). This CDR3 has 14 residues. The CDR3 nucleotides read TGCAGTGCTACCGGGACAGGGGCCAACAATGAGCAGTTCTTC. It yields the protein CSATGTGANNEQFF.

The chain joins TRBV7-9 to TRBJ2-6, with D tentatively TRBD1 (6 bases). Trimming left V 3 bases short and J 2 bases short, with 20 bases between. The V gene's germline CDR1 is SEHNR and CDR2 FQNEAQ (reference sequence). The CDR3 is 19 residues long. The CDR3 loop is CASSFLSFGGLTGANVLTF. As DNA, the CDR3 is TGTGCCAGCAGCTTCCTTAGTTTTGGGGGCCTCACTGGGGCCAACGTCCTGACTTTC.

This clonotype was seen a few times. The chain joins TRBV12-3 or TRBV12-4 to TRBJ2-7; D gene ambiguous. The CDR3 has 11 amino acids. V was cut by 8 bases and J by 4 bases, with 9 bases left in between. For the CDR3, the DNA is TGTGCCAGCGCGAATGGGTACGAGCAGTACTTC. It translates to CASANGYEQYF.

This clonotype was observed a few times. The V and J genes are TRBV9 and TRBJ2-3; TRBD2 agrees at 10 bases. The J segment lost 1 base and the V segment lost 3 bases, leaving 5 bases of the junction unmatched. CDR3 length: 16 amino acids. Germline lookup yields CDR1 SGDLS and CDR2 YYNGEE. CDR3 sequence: CASSERGGGGTDTQYF. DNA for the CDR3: TGTGCCAGCAGCGAGCGGGGGGGAGGAGGCACAGATACGCAGTATTTT.

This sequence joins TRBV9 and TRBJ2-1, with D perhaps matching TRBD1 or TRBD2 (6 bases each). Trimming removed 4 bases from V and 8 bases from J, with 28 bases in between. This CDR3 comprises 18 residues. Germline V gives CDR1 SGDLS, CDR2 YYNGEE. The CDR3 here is CASSLLGRGLTEGYEQFF. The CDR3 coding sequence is TGTGCCAGCAGCCTCTTAGGTCGGGGGCTGACGGAGGGGTATGAGCAGTTCTTC.

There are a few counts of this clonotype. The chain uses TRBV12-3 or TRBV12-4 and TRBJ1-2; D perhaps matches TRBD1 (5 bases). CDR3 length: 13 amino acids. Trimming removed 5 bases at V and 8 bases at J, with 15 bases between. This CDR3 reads CASSTSPGDGYTF. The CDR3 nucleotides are TGTGCCAGCAGTACGTCCCCGGGGGACGGCTACACCTTC.